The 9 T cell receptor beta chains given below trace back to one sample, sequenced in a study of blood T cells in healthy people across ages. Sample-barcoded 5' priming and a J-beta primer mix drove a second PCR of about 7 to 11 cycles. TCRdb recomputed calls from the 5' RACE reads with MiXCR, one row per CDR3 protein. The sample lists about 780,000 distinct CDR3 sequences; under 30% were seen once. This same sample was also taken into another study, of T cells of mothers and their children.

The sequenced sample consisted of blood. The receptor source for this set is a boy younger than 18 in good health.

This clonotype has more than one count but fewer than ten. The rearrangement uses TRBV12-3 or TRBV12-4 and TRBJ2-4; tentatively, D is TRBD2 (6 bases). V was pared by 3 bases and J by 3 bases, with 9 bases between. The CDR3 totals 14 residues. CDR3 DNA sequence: TGTGCCAGCAGTTTTTGGCGGGACAAAAACATTCAGTACTTC. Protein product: CASSFWRDKNIQYF.

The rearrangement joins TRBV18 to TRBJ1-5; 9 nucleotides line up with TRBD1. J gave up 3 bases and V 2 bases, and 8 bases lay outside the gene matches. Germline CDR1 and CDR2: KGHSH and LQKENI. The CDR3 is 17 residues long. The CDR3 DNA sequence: TGTGCCAGCTCACCAGGGGGACAGGGTAATGCCAATCAGCCCCAGCATTTT. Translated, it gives CASSPGGQGNANQPQHF.

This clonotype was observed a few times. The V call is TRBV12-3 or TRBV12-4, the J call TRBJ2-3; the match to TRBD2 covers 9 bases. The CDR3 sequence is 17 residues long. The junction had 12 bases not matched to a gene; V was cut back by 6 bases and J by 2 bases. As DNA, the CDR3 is TGTGCCAGCAGCCCCCTAGCGGGAAACCGTCCCACAGATACGCAGTATTTT. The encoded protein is CASSPLAGNRPTDTQYF.

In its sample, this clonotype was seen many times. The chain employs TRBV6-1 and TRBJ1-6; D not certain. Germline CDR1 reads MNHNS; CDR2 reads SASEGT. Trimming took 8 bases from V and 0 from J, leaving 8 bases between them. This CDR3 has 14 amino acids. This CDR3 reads CASQASSYNSPLHF. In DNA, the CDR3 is TGTGCCAGCCAAGCGTCCTCCTATAATTCACCCCTCCACTTT.

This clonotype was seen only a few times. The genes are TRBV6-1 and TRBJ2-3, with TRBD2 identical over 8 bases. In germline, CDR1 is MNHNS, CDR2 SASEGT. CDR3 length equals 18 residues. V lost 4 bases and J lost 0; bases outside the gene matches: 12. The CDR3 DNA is TGTGCCAGCAGTGGCTCGGGGGGGTCCGCTTCTAGCACAGATACGCAGTATTTT. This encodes CASSGSGGSASSTDTQYF.

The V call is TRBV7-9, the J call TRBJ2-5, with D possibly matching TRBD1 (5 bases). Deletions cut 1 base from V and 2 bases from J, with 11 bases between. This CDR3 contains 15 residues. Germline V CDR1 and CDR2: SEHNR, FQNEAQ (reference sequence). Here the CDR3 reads CASSLVGRGQETQYF. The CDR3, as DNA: TGTGCCAGCAGCTTAGTTGGTAGGGGTCAAGAGACCCAGTACTTC.

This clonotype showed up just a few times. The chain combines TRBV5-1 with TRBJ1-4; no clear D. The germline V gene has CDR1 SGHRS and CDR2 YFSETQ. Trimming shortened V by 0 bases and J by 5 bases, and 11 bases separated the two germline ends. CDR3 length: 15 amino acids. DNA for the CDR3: TGCGCCAGCAGCTTGGGTTTGCGGAGGAATGAAAAACTGTTTTTT. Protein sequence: CASSLGLRRNEKLFF. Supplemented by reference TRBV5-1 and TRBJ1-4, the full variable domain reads KAGVTQTPRYLIKTRGQQVTLSCSPISGHRSVSWYQQTPGQGLQFLFEYFSETQRNKGNFPGRFSGRQFSNSRSEMNVSTLELGDSALYLCASSLGLRRNEKLFFGSGTQLSVL.

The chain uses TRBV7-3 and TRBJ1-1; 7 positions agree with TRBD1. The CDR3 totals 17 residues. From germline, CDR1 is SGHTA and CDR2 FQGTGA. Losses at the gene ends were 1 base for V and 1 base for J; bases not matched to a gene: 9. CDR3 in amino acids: CASSLNHRGRQNTEAFF. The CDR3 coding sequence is TGTGCCAGCAGCTTAAACCACAGGGGCAGGCAGAACACTGAAGCTTTCTTT.

As DNA, the CDR3 is TGTGCCAGCACACTAGGGGGGAGTGGCTACACCTTC. Translation gives CASTLGGSGYTF. The rearrangement uses TRBV12-3 or TRBV12-4 and TRBJ1-2; D possibly corresponds to TRBD1 (6 bases). V gave up 7 bases and J gave up 7 bases, with 13 bases separating them. This CDR3 contains 12 residues.